This T cell receptor (beta chain) came from a study of molecular identifiers for immune sequencing clone quantification. Naive CD8 T cells underwent sorting with the CD8+CD4-CCR7+CD45RA+ definition. Deletions cut 5 bases from V and 3 bases from J, with 19 bases between. CDR1 MNHEY and CDR2 SVGEGT come from the germline V gene. The CDR3 is 16 residues long. TCRdb re-called the PCR reads with MiXCR, one entry per CDR3 protein. The sample lists about 320,000 distinct CDR3 sequences; over 20% were seen once. This chain joins TRBV6-2 or TRBV6-3 and TRBJ1-2; weak D call: TRBD1 (5 bases). The sequencing input was naive CD8+ T cells from blood, with Jurkat cell RNA spiked in. Specified subset: FACS-sorted CD8+CD4-CCR7+CD45RA+ naive T cells. This clonotype originated in a human donor in good health. Some libraries in this study had Jurkat cell RNA spiked in. The CDR3 bases are TGTGCCAGCAGTGAATTCCAAGGGGCCATGGACTATGGCTACACCTTC. Translation: CASSEFQGAMDYGYTF.